These 31 T cell receptor beta chains originate from one sample sequenced in a study of identical twins. TCRdb re-analysed the 5' RACE reads in MiXCR, keeping a single row per CDR3 protein. Of about 200,000 distinct CDR3 sequences in the sample, 5.5% to 7.5% were seen once. These records were also assigned to another study, of T cells expressing NK-cell markers.

The sequenced sample was CD8+ T cells sorted from blood. The receptors originated from a woman aged 18-29 years in good health.

This clonotype was counted many times. The V gene is TRBV12-3 or TRBV12-4, the J gene TRBJ1-2, with D unclear. The CDR3 consists of 12 residues. The V and J ends lost 3 bases and 8 bases respectively, with 10 bases between them. Here the CDR3 reads CASSFGGIGYTF. The CDR3 DNA reads TGTGCCAGCAGTTTTGGTGGGATCGGCTACACCTTC.

This rearrangement joins TRBV12-3 or TRBV12-4 to TRBJ2-2, with 9 bases matching TRBD2. The CDR3 runs to 14 residues. V shed 3 bases and J 7 bases; nucleotides not matched to a gene: 3. The CDR3 protein is CASSFSGSVGELFF. For the CDR3, the DNA is TGTGCCAGCAGTTTTAGCGGGAGTGTCGGGGAGCTGTTTTTT.

This clonotype was counted at least ten times. The gene calls are TRBV29-1 and TRBJ2-1; no firm D call. CDR3 length equals 15 residues. V was trimmed by 3 bases and J by 0 bases, leaving 12 bases between them. Germline V gives CDR1 SQVTM, CDR2 ANQGSEA. The CDR3 DNA follows: TGCAGCGTTGAGGCCTCTTACAGCTCCTACAATGAGCAGTTCTTC. It translates to CSVEASYSSYNEQFF.

The V and J genes are TRBV4-2 and TRBJ1-3, with a tentative D call TRBD1 (5 bases). CDR1 is LGHNA, CDR2 YNFKEQ, per germline. The CDR3 is 11 amino acids. V was clipped by 4 bases and J by 8 bases, with 6 bases between them. CDR3 in DNA: TGTGCCAGCAGCCGAGGGGACACCATATATTTT. It is translated as CASSRGDTIYF.

V gene TRBV10-2 combines with J gene TRBJ2-7, with D maybe TRBD2 (6 bases). Trimming pared 6 bases from V and 3 bases from J, leaving 18 bases between. The CDR3 sequence is 15 residues long. Germline loops: CDR1 WSHSY, CDR2 SAAADI. DNA for the CDR3: TGCGCCAGCAGCGACCGAGGAGGGCTAATCTACGAGCAGTACTTC. Amino acids: CASSDRGGLIYEQYF.

The chain links TRBV7-9 to TRBJ2-3; 11 nucleotides agree with TRBD2. CDR1 SEHNR and CDR2 FQNEAQ come from the germline V gene (reference sequence). The CDR3 loop spans 17 amino acids. J lost 1 base, V lost 5 bases, and 8 bases had no gene match. As DNA, the CDR3 is TGTGCCAGCAGCCAGGGGACTAGCGGTGCGGGCACAGATACGCAGTATTTT. It is translated as CASSQGTSGAGTDTQYF.

This clonotype was found a few times. The rearrangement joins TRBV11-2 to TRBJ2-3; 8 bases map to TRBD2. V lost 0 bases, J lost 3 bases, and 8 bases stayed unmatched. The germline gives CDR1 SGHAT, CDR2 FQNNGV. The CDR3 length is 17 residues. CDR3 coding DNA: TGTGCCAGCAGCTTAGACGGGAGGGCCGTCGGAACAGATACGCAGTATTTT. This encodes CASSLDGRAVGTDTQYF.

This clonotype was observed a handful of times. The V call is TRBV6-5, the J call TRBJ2-3, with 10 bases matching TRBD1. Germline V gene data show CDR1 as MNHEY and CDR2 as SVGAGI. The CDR3 consists of 18 residues. After removal of 1 base from V and 0 bases from J, the junction contained 7 bases not matched to a gene. DNA for the CDR3: TGTGCCAGCAGTTACTTCACCGGGACAGGGGCCAGCACAGATACGCAGTATTTT. Protein: CASSYFTGTGASTDTQYF.

The chain uses TRBV19 and TRBJ1-2; D is possibly TRBD1 (5 bases). Germline CDR1 and CDR2: LNHDA and SQIVND (reference sequence). Trimming took off 0 bases at V and 13 bases at J, with 21 bases between the two ends. This CDR3 has 15 residues. CDR3 protein: CASSIDLRVLTGFTF. DNA of the CDR3: TGTGCCAGTAGTATAGATCTTCGGGTCCTTACAGGATTCACCTTC.

The V call is TRBV9, the J call TRBJ2-3; D not resolved. V was cut by 6 bases and J by 2 bases, with 13 bases left in between. Germline-derived CDR1 and CDR2 are SGDLS and YYNGEE. The CDR3 loop spans 14 amino acids. CDR3 loop: CASTPGATTDTQYF. In DNA form, the CDR3 reads TGTGCCAGCACCCCCGGCGCCACCACAGATACGCAGTATTTT.

The chain employs TRBV12-3 or TRBV12-4 and TRBJ2-1, with D unresolved. CDR3 size: 13 residues. Trimming removed 7 bases at V and 6 bases at J, with 13 bases between. This chain's CDR3 is CASTHAEVNEQFF. The CDR3, as DNA: TGTGCCAGCACCCACGCGGAAGTCAATGAGCAGTTCTTC.

The chain combines TRBV29-1 with TRBJ2-7, with 9 positions matching TRBD2. CDR3 length: 13 amino acids. Germline V gives CDR1 SQVTM, CDR2 ANQGSEA. V lost 4 bases and J lost 5; bases outside the gene matches: 6. CDR3 protein: CSVAGTSFHEQYF. The DNA of the CDR3 is TGCAGCGTTGCCGGGACTAGCTTCCACGAGCAGTACTTC.

The V call is TRBV6-1, the J call TRBJ2-7, with TRBD2 matching 8 bases. V shed 10 bases, J shed 6 bases, and the junction held 8 bases outside the gene matches. This CDR3 comprises 12 residues. CDR1 and CDR2 from the germline V gene are MNHNS and SASEGT. In DNA, the CDR3 is TGTGCCACCATGCGGGAGGAGCGCGAGCAGTACTTC. Translation gives CATMREEREQYF.

The chain has TRBV3-1 and TRBJ2-3, with 10 bases lining up with TRBD2. CDR1 is LGHDT, CDR2 YNNKEL, per germline (reference sequence). The CDR3 is made up of 16 amino acids. J gave up 1 base and V 3 bases, and 4 bases lay outside the gene matches. The CDR3 is CASSQFLAGGTDTQYF. CDR3 DNA: TGTGCCAGCAGCCAGTTCCTAGCGGGGGGCACAGATACGCAGTATTTT.

The sample holds many counts of this clonotype. The chain employs TRBV3-1 and TRBJ2-7; no definite D call. Germline V lookup: CDR1 LGHDT, CDR2 YNNKEL (reference sequence). CDR3 size: 13 residues. V was pared by 3 bases and J by 0 bases, with 6 bases between. CDR3 nucleotide sequence: TGTGCCAGCAGCCACAAGAGCTCCTACGAGCAGTACTTC. It is translated as CASSHKSSYEQYF.

The V gene is TRBV7-9, the J gene TRBJ1-1, with unresolved D. Deletions cut 4 bases from V and 0 bases from J, with 12 bases between. The CDR3 is made up of 15 amino acids. The germline V gene has CDR1 SEHNR and CDR2 FQNEAQ (reference sequence). The CDR3 protein is CASSSPTRLNTEAFF. CDR3 bases: TGTGCCAGCAGCTCCCCGACAAGGTTGAACACTGAAGCTTTCTTT. Full variable domain (remainder filled in from reference TRBV7-9 and TRBJ1-1): DTGVSQNPRHKITKRGQNVTFRCDPISEHNRLYWYRQTLGQGPEFLTYFQNEAQLEKSRLLSDRFSAERPKGSFSTLEIQRTEQGDSAMYLCASSSPTRLNTEAFFGQGTRLTVV.

This clonotype occurred many times. The V gene is TRBV7-9, the J gene TRBJ1-5, with D perhaps TRBD1 (6 bases). V lost 1 base and J lost 5, with 15 bases in between. The CDR3 has 16 amino acids. CDR1 is SEHNR and CDR2 is FQNEAQ in the germline V gene (reference sequence). DNA of the CDR3: TGTGCCAGCAGCTTAGATGGTACGGGGGCCTATCAGCCCCAGCATTTT. It yields the protein CASSLDGTGAYQPQHF. The full variable domain, with the rest looked up from reference TRBV7-9 and TRBJ1-5, is DTGVSQNPRHKITKRGQNVTFRCDPISEHNRLYWYRQTLGQGPEFLTYFQNEAQLEKSRLLSDRFSAERPKGSFSTLEIQRTEQGDSAMYLCASSLDGTGAYQPQHFGDGTRLSIL.

This sequence joins TRBV20-1 and TRBJ1-3; D remains unclear. V was shortened by 0 bases and J by 8 bases, with 11 bases between the two germline ends. Per germline, CDR1 DFQATT and CDR2 SNEGSKA (reference sequence). The CDR3 extends over 13 amino acids. The CDR3 loop is CSARDMVADTIYF. CDR3 bases: TGCAGTGCTAGAGATATGGTGGCGGACACCATATATTTT.

This clonotype showed up many times. The genes are TRBV3-1 and TRBJ1-4, with D uncertain. Germline V lookup: CDR1 LGHDT, CDR2 YNNKEL (reference sequence). V gave up 4 bases and J gave up 8 bases, with 8 bases separating them. The CDR3 has 12 amino acids. CDR3 sequence reads: CASSPDGEKLFF. The CDR3 DNA is TGTGCCAGCAGCCCGGACGGAGAAAAACTGTTTTTT.

This clonotype was found a few times. The chain uses TRBV12-3 or TRBV12-4 and TRBJ1-1, with D hard to call. The CDR3 extends over 16 amino acids. The V gene lost 2 bases and the J gene lost 5 bases, with 18 bases spanning the gap. The CDR3 spells CASSLNPPSGSTEAFF. CDR3 DNA sequence: TGTGCCAGCAGTTTAAACCCCCCGTCTGGGTCAACTGAAGCTTTCTTT.

The CDR3 DNA reads TGTGCCAGCAGGGGGGACAGGGTTCCCCACGAGCAGTACTTC. Amino acids: CASRGDRVPHEQYF. The chain employs TRBV7-9 and TRBJ2-7; 9 bases are shared with TRBD1. The CDR3 loop spans 14 amino acids. Germline trimming cut 6 bases from V and 5 bases from J; bases unmatched to any gene: 8. Germline V CDR1 and CDR2: SEHNR, FQNEAQ (reference sequence).

The table lists this clonotype with a few counts. The V and J genes are TRBV15 and TRBJ2-7; perhaps TRBD1 as D (6 bases). There are 15 residues in the CDR3. Trimming stripped 4 bases from V and 2 bases from J, with 15 bases between. CDR1 and CDR2 from the germline V gene are LNHNV and YYDKDF (reference sequence). The CDR3 loop is CATSTPRGNPYEQYF. CDR3 DNA sequence: TGTGCCACCAGCACCCCCAGGGGCAACCCCTACGAGCAGTACTTC.

In this sample, this clonotype turned up a few times. The chain carries TRBV2 and TRBJ2-2, with 10 bases lining up with TRBD2. Trimming at V came to 6 bases and at J to 7 bases, leaving 8 bases not matched to a gene. The CDR3 has 15 amino acids. CDR1 SNHLY and CDR2 FYNNEI come from the germline V gene. The CDR3 DNA follows: TGTGCCAGCAGCCGGCTAGCGGGAGCCGGCGGGGAGCTGTTTTTT. Encoded protein: CASSRLAGAGGELFF.

This rearrangement joins TRBV3-1 to TRBJ2-5; tentatively, D is TRBD2 (5 bases). CDR1 and CDR2 from the germline V gene are LGHDT and YNNKEL (reference sequence). The CDR3 totals 15 residues. V lost 4 bases to trimming and J lost 2 bases, with 14 bases between them. CDR3 coding DNA: TGTGCCAGCAGCCCGAACGCGGGCAGACAAGAGACCCAGTACTTC. Translating gives CASSPNAGRQETQYF.

This clonotype was seen ten or more times. The chain joins TRBV12-3 or TRBV12-4 to TRBJ2-1; 9 bases are shared with TRBD2. The CDR3 covers 15 residues. V trimming: 3 bases; J trimming: 14 bases; junction bases outside the gene matches: 14. As DNA, the CDR3 is TGTGCCAGCAGTTTGGCCGGGACTAGCACTCTCGGGGAGTTCTTC. This sequence encodes CASSLAGTSTLGEFF.

This chain links TRBV7-2 with TRBJ1-1; D gene unclear. Trimming left V 4 bases short and J 3 bases short, with 6 bases between. Germline values: CDR1 SGHTA, CDR2 FQGNSA. The CDR3 is 12 residues long. The CDR3 loop is CASSSQYTEAFF. The CDR3 bases are TGTGCCAGCAGCTCCCAGTACACTGAAGCTTTCTTT.

This clonotype was counted ten times or more. The gene calls are TRBV6-1 and TRBJ1-1; D might be TRBD1 (6 bases). V was cut by 6 bases and J by 5 bases, with 13 bases left in between. Germline V gene data show CDR1 as MNHNS and CDR2 as SASEGT. The CDR3 totals 13 residues. DNA for the CDR3: TGTGCCAGCAGAATTCCAGGGGTGACTGAAGCTTTCTTT. Its protein product is CASRIPGVTEAFF.

The chain recombines TRBV3-1 with TRBJ2-1; 9 bases line up with TRBD2. The CDR3 sequence is 16 residues long. Germline V lookup: CDR1 LGHDT, CDR2 YNNKEL (reference sequence). The J segment lost 1 base and the V segment lost 1 base, leaving 2 bases of the junction unmatched. In DNA, the CDR3 is TGTGCCAGCAGCCAAGCAAGCGGGGGGTCCTACAATGAGCAGTTCTTC. It specifies CASSQASGGSYNEQFF.

CDR3 DNA sequence: TGCAGTGCTAGAGATCATGAGGGGCGGGCTGAAGCTTTCTTT. This sequence encodes CSARDHEGRAEAFF. The chain recombines TRBV20-1 with TRBJ1-1; D is perhaps TRBD1 (5 bases). Germline loops: CDR1 DFQATT, CDR2 SNEGSKA (reference sequence). This CDR3 region has 14 residues. The V and J ends lost 0 bases and 6 bases respectively, with 14 bases between them.

The V gene is TRBV27, the J gene TRBJ2-5; no definite D call. The germline V gene encodes CDR1 MNHEY and CDR2 SMNVEV (reference sequence). Trimming stripped 5 bases from V and 0 bases from J, with 13 bases between. CDR3 length equals 15 residues. In nucleotides, the CDR3 is TGTGCCAGCAGTCCCTCGGGCCCAAACCAAGAGACCCAGTACTTC. Its translation: CASSPSGPNQETQYF.

J is TRBJ1-1 and V is TRBV20-1; 7 bases line up with TRBD1. Germline V CDR1 and CDR2: DFQATT, SNEGSKA (reference sequence). CDR3 length: 12 residues. The junction had 11 bases not matched to a gene; V was cut back by 6 bases and J by 10 bases. The CDR3 DNA reads TGCAGTGCGCCCTCGACAGGGTTCTCAGCTTTCTTT. It codes for CSAPSTGFSAFF.